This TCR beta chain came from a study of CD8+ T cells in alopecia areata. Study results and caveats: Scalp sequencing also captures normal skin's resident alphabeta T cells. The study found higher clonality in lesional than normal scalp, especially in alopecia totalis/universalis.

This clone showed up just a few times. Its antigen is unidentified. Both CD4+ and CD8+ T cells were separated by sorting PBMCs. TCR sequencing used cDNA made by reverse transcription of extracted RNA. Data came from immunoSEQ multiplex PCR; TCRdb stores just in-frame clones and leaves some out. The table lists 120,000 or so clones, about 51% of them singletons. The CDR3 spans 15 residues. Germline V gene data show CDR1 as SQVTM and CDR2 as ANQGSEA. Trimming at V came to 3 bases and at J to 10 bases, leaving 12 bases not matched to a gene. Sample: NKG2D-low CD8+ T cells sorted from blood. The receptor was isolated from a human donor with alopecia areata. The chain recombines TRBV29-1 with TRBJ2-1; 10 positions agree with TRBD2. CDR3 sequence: CSVEGRSGGIEEQFF. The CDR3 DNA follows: TGCAGCGTTGAGGGGCGTAGCGGGGGGATAGAGGAGCAGTTCTTC.